The 4 T cell receptor beta chains given below trace back to one sample, sequenced in a study of cytomegalovirus exposure and HLA in healthy donors. Researchers ran the PCR with 60 Vbeta and 13 Jbeta primers. Sequencing was performed with immunoSEQ multiplex PCR; in TCRdb, only in-frame clones are kept and a portion is missing. The sample yields 45,000 to 65,000 clones, 70% to 85% seen once. Sequences were obtained from PBMCs. The receptors derive from a woman between 50 and 59 years old in good health and CMV-seropositive.

The J gene is TRBJ1-4, the V gene TRBV2; tentative D call: TRBD1 (5 bases). Germline CDR1 reads SNHLY; CDR2 reads FYNNEI. Trimming removed 8 bases from V and 10 bases from J, with 17 bases in between. The CDR3 contains 13 residues. The CDR3 loop is CASRRQYLGKLFF. CDR3 coding DNA: TGTGCCAGCCGTAGACAGTACCTCGGAAAACTGTTTTTT.

The rearrangement uses TRBV16 and TRBJ1-2, with unresolved D. The CDR3 runs 16 residues. Germline values: CDR1 KGHSY, CDR2 FQNENV. The ends were cut back, 1 base at V and 2 bases at J, with 14 bases in the middle. CDR3 nucleotide sequence: TGTGCCAGCAGCCAATTCCTGCAGGCGGGCAACTATGGCTACACCTTC. This translates into CASSQFLQAGNYGYTF.

The chain combines TRBV5-1 with TRBJ2-6, with D maybe TRBD2 (6 bases). Per the germline V gene, CDR1 is SGHRS and CDR2 is YFSETQ. This CDR3 is 18 amino acids long. V shed 6 bases and J shed 3 bases, with 22 bases lying between them. The CDR3: CASKPQLREARGANVLTF. The CDR3 DNA sequence: TGCGCCAGCAAACCCCAACTCAGGGAGGCCCGTGGGGCCAACGTCCTGACTTTC.

This rearrangement joins TRBV2 to TRBJ2-1, with TRBD2 matching 7 bases. Per the germline V gene, CDR1 is SNHLY and CDR2 is FYNNEI. The CDR3 runs 16 residues. The trim removed 7 bases at V and 3 bases at J, leaving 12 bases unmatched. As DNA, the CDR3 is TGTGCCAGCACCGGACGCGGGCGGGGGAGCTACAATGAGCAGTTCTTC. It encodes CASTGRGRGSYNEQFF.